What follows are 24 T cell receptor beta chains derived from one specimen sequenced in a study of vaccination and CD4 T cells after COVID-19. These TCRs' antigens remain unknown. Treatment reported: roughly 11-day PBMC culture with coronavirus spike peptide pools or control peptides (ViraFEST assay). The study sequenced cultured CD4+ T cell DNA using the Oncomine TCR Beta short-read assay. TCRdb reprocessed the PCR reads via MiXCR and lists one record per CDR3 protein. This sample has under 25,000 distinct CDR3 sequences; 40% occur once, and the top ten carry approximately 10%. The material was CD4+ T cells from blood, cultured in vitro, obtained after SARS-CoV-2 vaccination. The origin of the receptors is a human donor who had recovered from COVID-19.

The CDR3 reads CASSDGGRMGTGELFF. The CDR3 bases are TGTGCCAGCAGTGATGGAGGGAGGATGGGCACCGGGGAGCTGTTTTTT. The V and J genes are TRBV2 and TRBJ2-2; D may be TRBD2 (6 bases). The germline CDR1 and CDR2 sequences are SNHLY and FYNNEI. The ends were cut back, 3 bases at V and 4 bases at J, with 15 bases in the middle. The CDR3 contains 16 residues.

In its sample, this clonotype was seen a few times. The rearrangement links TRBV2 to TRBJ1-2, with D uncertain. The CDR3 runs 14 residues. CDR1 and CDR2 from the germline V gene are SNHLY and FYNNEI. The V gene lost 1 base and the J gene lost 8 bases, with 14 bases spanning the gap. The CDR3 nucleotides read TGTGCCAGCAGTGAAGGGTCGCGAAGAGGAGGCTACACCTTC. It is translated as CASSEGSRRGGYTF. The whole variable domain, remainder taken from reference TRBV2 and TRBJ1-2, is EPEVTQTPSHQVTQMGQEVILRCVPISNHLYFYWYRQILGQKVEFLVSFYNNEISEKSEIFDDQFSVERPDGSNFTLKIRSTKLEDSAMYFCASSEGSRRGGYTFGSGTRLTVV.

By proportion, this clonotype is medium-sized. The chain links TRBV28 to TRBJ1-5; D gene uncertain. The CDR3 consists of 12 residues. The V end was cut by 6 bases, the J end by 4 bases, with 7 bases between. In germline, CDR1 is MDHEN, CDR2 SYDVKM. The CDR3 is CASRQANQPQHF. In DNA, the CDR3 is TGTGCCAGCAGGCAGGCGAATCAGCCCCAGCATTTT.

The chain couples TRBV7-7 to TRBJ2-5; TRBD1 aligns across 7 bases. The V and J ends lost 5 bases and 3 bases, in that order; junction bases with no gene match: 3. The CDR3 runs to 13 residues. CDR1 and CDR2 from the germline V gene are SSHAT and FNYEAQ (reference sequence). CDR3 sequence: CASSKGGEETQYF. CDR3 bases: TGTGCCAGCAGCAAAGGGGGCGAAGAGACCCAGTACTTC.

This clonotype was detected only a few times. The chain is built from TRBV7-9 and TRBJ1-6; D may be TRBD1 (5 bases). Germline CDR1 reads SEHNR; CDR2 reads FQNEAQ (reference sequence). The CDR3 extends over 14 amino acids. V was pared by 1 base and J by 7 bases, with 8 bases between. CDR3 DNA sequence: TGTGCCAGCAGCTTAGTGTCAGGGAATTCACCCCTCCACTTT. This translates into CASSLVSGNSPLHF.

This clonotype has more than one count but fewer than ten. The chain's CDR3 is CASSSGGGGAHGDTQYF. CDR3 sequence (DNA): TGCGCCAGCAGCTCTGGGGGCGGGGGGGCGCATGGAGATACGCAGTATTTT. The chain employs TRBV5-1 and TRBJ2-3; 9 nucleotides align to TRBD2. Per the germline V gene, CDR1 is SGHRS and CDR2 is YFSETQ. The CDR3 runs 17 residues. Trimming removed 3 bases from V and 5 bases from J; junction bases left unmatched: 13.

CDR3 nucleotide sequence: TGCAGTGCTTACCCGGGACTAGCGGACAATGAGCAGTTCTTC. Translating it yields CSAYPGLADNEQFF. The chain combines TRBV20-1 with TRBJ2-1; 11 bases map to TRBD2. This CDR3 contains 14 residues. CDR1 and CDR2 from the germline V gene are DFQATT and SNEGSKA (reference sequence). The trim removed 5 bases at V and 5 bases at J, leaving 5 bases unmatched.

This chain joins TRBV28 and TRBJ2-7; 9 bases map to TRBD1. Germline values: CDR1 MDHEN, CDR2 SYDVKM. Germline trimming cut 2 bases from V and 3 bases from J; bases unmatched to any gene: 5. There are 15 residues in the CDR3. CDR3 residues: CASSLGLGQGYEQYF. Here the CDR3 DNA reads TGTGCCAGCAGTTTAGGATTGGGACAGGGCTACGAGCAGTACTTC.

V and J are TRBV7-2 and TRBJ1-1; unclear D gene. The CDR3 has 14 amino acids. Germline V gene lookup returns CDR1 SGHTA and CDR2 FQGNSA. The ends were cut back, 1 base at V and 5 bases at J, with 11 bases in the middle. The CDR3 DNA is TGTGCCAGCAGCTTAGGGGGAGTGGTTACTGAAGCTTTCTTT. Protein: CASSLGGVVTEAFF. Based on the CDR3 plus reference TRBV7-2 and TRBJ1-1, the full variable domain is GAGVSQSPSNKVTEKGKDVELRCDPISGHTALYWYRQSLGQGLEFLIYFQGNSAPDKSGLPSDRFSAERTGGSVSTLTIQRTQQEDSAVYLCASSLGGVVTEAFFGQGTRLTVV.

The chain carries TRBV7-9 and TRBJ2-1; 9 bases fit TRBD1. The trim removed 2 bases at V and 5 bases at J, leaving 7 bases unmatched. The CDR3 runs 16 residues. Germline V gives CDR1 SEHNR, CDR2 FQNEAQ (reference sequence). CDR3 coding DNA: TGTGCCAGCAGCTTATTTGTTGGGACAGGGAACAATGAGCAGTTCTTC. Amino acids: CASSLFVGTGNNEQFF.

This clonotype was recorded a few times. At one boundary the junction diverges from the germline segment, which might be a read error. DNA for the CDR3: TGTGCCAGCAGCTCAGCATCCCCCGAGGCGTGGGGGAGTAGGCTCTTC. Its translation is CASSSASPEAWGSRLF. The V call is TRBV7-2, the J call TRBJ2-1; perhaps D is TRBD1 or TRBD2 (5 bases each). CDR3 length equals 16 residues. Germline CDR1 SGHTA, CDR2 FQGNSA. Based on the CDR3 plus reference TRBV7-2 and TRBJ2-1, the full variable domain is GAGVSQSPSNKVTEKGKDVELRCDPISGHTALYWYRQSLGQGLEFLIYFQGNSAPDKSGLPSDRFSAERTGGSVSTLTIQRTQQEDSAVYLCASSSASPEAWGSRLFGPGTRLTVL.

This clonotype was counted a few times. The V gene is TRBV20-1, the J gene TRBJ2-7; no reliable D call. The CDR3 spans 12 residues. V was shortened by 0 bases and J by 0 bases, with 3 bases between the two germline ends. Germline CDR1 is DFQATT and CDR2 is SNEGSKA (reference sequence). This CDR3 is CSAREDSYEQYF. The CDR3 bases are TGCAGTGCTAGAGAGGACTCCTACGAGCAGTACTTC.

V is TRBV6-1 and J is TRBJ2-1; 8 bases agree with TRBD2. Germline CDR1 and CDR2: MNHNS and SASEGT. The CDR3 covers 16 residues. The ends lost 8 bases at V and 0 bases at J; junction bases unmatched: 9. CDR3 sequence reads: CASLRVSGDSYNEQFF. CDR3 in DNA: TGTGCCAGCCTTCGGGTTAGCGGGGACTCCTACAATGAGCAGTTCTTC.

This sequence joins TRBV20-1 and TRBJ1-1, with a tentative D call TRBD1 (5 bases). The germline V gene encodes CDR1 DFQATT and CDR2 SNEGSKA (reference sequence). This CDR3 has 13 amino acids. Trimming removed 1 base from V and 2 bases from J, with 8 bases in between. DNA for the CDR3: TGCAGTGCTAGAGTGGGGGTAAACACTGAAGCTTTCTTT. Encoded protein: CSARVGVNTEAFF.

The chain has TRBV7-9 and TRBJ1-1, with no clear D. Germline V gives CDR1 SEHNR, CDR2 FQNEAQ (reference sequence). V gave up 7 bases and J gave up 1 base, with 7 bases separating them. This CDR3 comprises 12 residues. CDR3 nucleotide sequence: TGTGCCAGCATCGCCAGGAACACTGAAGCTTTCTTT. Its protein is CASIARNTEAFF.

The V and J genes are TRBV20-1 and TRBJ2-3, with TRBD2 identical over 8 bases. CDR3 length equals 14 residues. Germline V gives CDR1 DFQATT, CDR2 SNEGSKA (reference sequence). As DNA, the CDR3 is TGCAGCGCCGCCCCACTAGCGGTTTCCGATACGCAGTATTTT. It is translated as CSAAPLAVSDTQYF.

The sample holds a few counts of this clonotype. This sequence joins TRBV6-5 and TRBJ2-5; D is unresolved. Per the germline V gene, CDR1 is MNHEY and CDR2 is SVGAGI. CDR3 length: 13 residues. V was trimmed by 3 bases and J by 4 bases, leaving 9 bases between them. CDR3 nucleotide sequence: TGTGCCAGCAGTTATAGGGATGGAGAGACCCAGTACTTC. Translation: CASSYRDGETQYF.

The CDR3 DNA reads TGCGCCAGCAGCTTATCCGGGACGGACCAAGAGACCCAGTACTTC. Translation: CASSLSGTDQETQYF. The chain carries TRBV5-1 and TRBJ2-5, with D perhaps matching TRBD1 or TRBD2 (5 bases each). Germline CDR1 is SGHRS and CDR2 is YFSETQ. The CDR3 is 15 residues long. Trimming cost V 2 bases and J 0 bases, with 11 bases left between them.

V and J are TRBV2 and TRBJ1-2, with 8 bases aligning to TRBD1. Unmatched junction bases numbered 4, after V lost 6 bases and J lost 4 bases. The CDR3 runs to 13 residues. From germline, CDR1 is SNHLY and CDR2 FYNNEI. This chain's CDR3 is CASSSDRAYGYTF. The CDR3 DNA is TGTGCCAGCAGCTCGGACAGGGCCTATGGCTACACCTTC.

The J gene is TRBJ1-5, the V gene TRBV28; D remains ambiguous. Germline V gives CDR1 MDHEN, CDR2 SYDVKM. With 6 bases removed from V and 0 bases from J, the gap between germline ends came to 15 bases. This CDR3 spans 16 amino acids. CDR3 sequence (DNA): TGTGCCAGCAGCTTTGGAGACCTTAATAGCAATCAGCCCCAGCATTTT. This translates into CASSFGDLNSNQPQHF.

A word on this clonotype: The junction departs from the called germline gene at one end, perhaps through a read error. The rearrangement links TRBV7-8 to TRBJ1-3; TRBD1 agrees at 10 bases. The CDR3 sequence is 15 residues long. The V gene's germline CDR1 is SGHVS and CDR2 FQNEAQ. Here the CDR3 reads CASSRDRGSGNTIDF. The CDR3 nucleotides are TGTGCCAGCAGCCGGGACAGGGGTTCGGGAAACACCATAGATTTT. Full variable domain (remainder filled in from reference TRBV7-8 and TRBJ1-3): GAGVSQSPRYKVAKRGQDVALRCDPISGHVSLFWYQQALGQGPEFLTYFQNEAQLDKSGLPSDRFFAERPEGSVSTLKIQRTQQEDSAVYLCASSRDRGSGNTIDFGEGSWLTVV.

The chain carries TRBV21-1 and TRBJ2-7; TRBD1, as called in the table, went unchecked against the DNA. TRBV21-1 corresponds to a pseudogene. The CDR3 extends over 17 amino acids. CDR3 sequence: CASSKRPDRGFSYEQYF. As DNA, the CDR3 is TGTGCCAGCAGCAAACGCCCCGACAGGGGTTTCTCCTACGAGCAGTACTTC.

CDR3 region: CASSLGPSSYEQYF. Here the CDR3 DNA reads TGTGCCAGCAGCCTGGGACCTAGCTCCTACGAGCAGTACTTC. The chain combines TRBV7-2 with TRBJ2-7; either TRBD1 or TRBD2 may supply D (5 bases each). The CDR3 is 14 residues long. CDR1 is SGHTA, CDR2 FQGNSA, per germline. With 5 bases removed from V and 0 bases from J, the gap between germline ends came to 11 bases.

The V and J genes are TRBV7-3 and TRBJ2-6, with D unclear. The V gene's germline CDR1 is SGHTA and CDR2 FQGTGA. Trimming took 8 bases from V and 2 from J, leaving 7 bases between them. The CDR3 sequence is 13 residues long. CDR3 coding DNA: TGTGCCAGCCGTAGGACTGGGGCCAACGTCCTGACTTTC. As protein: CASRRTGANVLTF.